This T cell receptor beta chain was sequenced during a study of blood T cell repertoires in COVID-19 (TCRdb year 2020). For context, the study as a whole: The collaborator samples originated in the United States, Italy and Spain and spanned the acute and convalescent phases of COVID-19. The prospective study material was composed of cDNA or gDNA derived from T cells, B-cell-depleted T cells, or PBMCs. Deeply sampled blood TCRbeta repertoires from subjects exposed to, actively infected with, or recovered from COVID-19 were included in the dataset. The repertoires were made available in a free public database intended to serve as a resource for research on the immune response to SARS-CoV-2. Samples were obtained from the ongoing ImmuneRACE study (first 160 participants) and from 1,200 or so subjects provided by 6 global collaborators. Nearly every sample came with metadata listing a de-identified subject ID, COVID-19 status, age in years and sex. HLA class I and class II types, where available, came from metadata supplied by the sample provider rather than from assay-based typing. The study at large found these results: The quantity of clinical and demographic metadata differed by source and by participant and was supplied without curation.

The collaborating institutions used their own protocols to collect whole blood in K2EDTA tubes. Collaborator samples were shipped for TCRbeta analysis as frozen whole blood, isolated PBMCs, or DNA extracted from either sample type. Comments on this clone: This receptor's antigen is unknown. Within one base of it there is no much larger clone, and no base qualities were kept.

CDR1 KGHSH and CDR2 LQKENI are derived from the germline V gene. CDR3 length: 18 amino acids, cysteine to phenylalanine. Only the CDR3 DNA stays, 54 bases, in frame from base 1. Trimming leaves V shorter by 3 bases and J shorter by 2 bases, with the junction holding 10 bases beyond the gene matches. The immunoSEQ Assay, a bias-controlled multiplex PCR, was used to amplify TCRbeta CDR3 regions from genomic DNA. The source study handled its data this way. The number of nucleated cells in each sample was estimated from the amplification of reference gene primers within the assay. Sequence reads were collapsed and filtered to measure the absolute abundance of every unique TCRbeta CDR3 rearrangement. For each sample, productive Simpson clonality was calculated by taking the square root of Simpson's diversity index across productive rearrangements. Not all clones reach the TCRdb copy of this immuneACCESS table, which keeps in-frame sequences only. Checked studies attribute under half of the gap to unresolved V genes and leave the rest unexplained. That table supplies the V and J calls and clone size; D and trimming were determined from the DNA. Present in this sample are 90,000 to 150,000 clones, roughly 90% of which were seen just once. The ten largest clonotypes hold around 7.7% of the sample.

This clonotype was obtained from a human donor in a cohort sampled during active COVID-19. Recombination connected TRBV18 to TRBJ2-7, with 13 central nucleotides matching TRBD2. The sequencing input was peripheral blood. This receptor carries the CDR3 CASSPPRLAGGRTYEQYF. The DNA sequence is as follows: TGTGCCAGCTCACCGCCGAGACTAGCGGGAGGTCGGACCTACGAGCAGTACTTC.